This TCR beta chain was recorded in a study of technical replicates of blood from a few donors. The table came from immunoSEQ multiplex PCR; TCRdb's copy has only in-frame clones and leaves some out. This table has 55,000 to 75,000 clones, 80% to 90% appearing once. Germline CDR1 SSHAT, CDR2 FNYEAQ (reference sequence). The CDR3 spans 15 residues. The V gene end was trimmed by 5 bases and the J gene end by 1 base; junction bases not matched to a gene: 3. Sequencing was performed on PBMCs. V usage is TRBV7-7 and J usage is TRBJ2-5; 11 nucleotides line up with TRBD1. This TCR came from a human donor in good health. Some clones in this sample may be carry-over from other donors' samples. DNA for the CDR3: TGTGCCAGCAGCACGGGACAGGGGGGCCAAGAGACCCAGTACTTC. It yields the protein CASSTGQGGQETQYF. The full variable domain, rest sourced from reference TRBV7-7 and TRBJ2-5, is GAGVSQSPRYKVTKRGQDVTLRCDPISSHATLYWYQQALGQGPEFLTYFNYEAQPDKSGLPSDRFSAERPEGSISTLTIQRTEQRDSAMYRCASSTGQGGQETQYFGPGTRLLVL.